This entry is about one T cell receptor (beta chain). Antigen: not known. Ophthalmopathy in the patients scored at least 3 on Clinical Activity Score and at least 4 on NOSPECS grade, lasting under 3 months. The CDR3 length is 15 residues. V was pared by 4 bases and J by 6 bases, with 7 bases of the junction left unmatched. Looked up from germline, CDR1 is KGHDR and CDR2 is SFDVKD. This sample was taken from a study of T cells in Graves' hyperthyroidism and ophthalmopathy. At the level of the study: Peripheral blood was secured at the point of initial diagnosis, before any treatment. Study outcomes and limitations: Using 13 V-J features, a model discriminated ophthalmopathy from stable hyperthyroidism.

Authors of the study amplified TCR beta CDR3 regions from RNA transcripts. The HTBI primer set drove a first-round RT-PCR of the TCR CDR3. TCRdb processed the multiplex PCR reads anew with MiXCR; each CDR3 protein has one entry. Of about 480,000 distinct CDR3 sequences in the sample, roughly 23% are singletons; the top ten hold roughly 49%. The chain links TRBV24-1 to TRBJ2-1; 8 nucleotides agree with TRBD2. The sequenced sample consisted of blood. The clonotype comes from a woman aged 70 to 79 with Graves' ophthalmopathy. The CDR3 DNA is TGTGCCACCAGTGACAAGCGGGAGACAGGCAATGAGCAGTTCTTC. Its protein is CATSDKRETGNEQFF.